Shown below are 10 T cell receptor beta chains from a single sample sequenced in a study of blood T cell repertoires in COVID-19 (dated by TCRdb to about 2020). Library generation was performed with the immunoSEQ multiplex PCR assay. TCRdb provides this immuneACCESS table in a form limited to in-frame rearrangements. Some clones are lacking; in checked studies, under half of them reflect an unresolved V gene, and why the rest are absent is not known. In this sample the table shows around 120,000 clones, 80% to 90% of which occur a single time. Of the sample, under 2.5% is held by the ten largest clones. The sequenced material came from PBMCs or T cells enriched from blood (not recorded which). The receptors come from a woman in her fifties or sixties who had recovered from COVID-19.

The rearrangement uses TRBV4-3 and TRBJ1-3; 7 bases agree with TRBD1. Germline CDR1 reads LGHNA; CDR2 reads YSLEER. The CDR3 covers 14 residues. V was clipped by 3 bases and J by 4 bases; unmatched bases: 3. CDR3 nucleotides: TGCGCCAGCAGCCAGAACAGGGGAGGAAACACCATATATTTT. Its translation: CASSQNRGGNTIYF.

The chain employs TRBV3-1 (or the pseudogene TRBV3-2) and TRBJ1-1; D unresolved. V dropped 0 bases and J dropped 4 bases, with 15 bases sitting between them. Germline V gene lookup returns CDR1 LGHDT and CDR2 YNNKEL (reference sequence). The CDR3 extends over 16 amino acids. The CDR3 reads CASSQDKGGIPTEAFF. The CDR3 region has the DNA TGTGCCAGCAGCCAAGATAAGGGAGGGATTCCCACTGAAGCTTTCTTT.

The CDR3 DNA sequence: TGCGCCAGCAGCCATTCCGGTACAGGGGAAACCTACGAGCAGTACTTC. Protein: CASSHSGTGETYEQYF. The chain recombines TRBV4-3 with TRBJ2-7; 7 bases are shared with TRBD1. Germline trimming cut 3 bases from V and 2 bases from J; bases unmatched to any gene: 10. From germline, CDR1 is LGHNA and CDR2 YSLEER. The CDR3 length is 16 residues.

V usage is TRBV19 and J usage is TRBJ2-7; possible D gene TRBD1, 7 bases. Germline values: CDR1 LNHDA, CDR2 SQIVND (reference sequence). CDR3 length: 17 residues. V lost 2 bases, J lost 3 bases, and 20 bases lay in between. The CDR3 coding sequence is TGTGCCAGTAGTATAACAATCAACAGGGGAGGAAACTACGAGCAGTACTTC. Encoded protein: CASSITINRGGNYEQYF.

The V gene is TRBV6-5, the J gene TRBJ1-1; TRBD1 agrees at 7 bases. The V and J ends lost 5 bases and 10 bases, in that order; junction bases with no gene match: 7. CDR1 and CDR2 (germline): MNHEY, SVGAGI. The CDR3 spans 12 residues. The CDR3: CASSQRQGLAFF. The DNA of the CDR3 is TGTGCCAGCAGTCAACGACAGGGTTTAGCTTTCTTT.

This chain joins TRBV4-3 and TRBJ1-2; D unresolved. Germline V CDR1 and CDR2: LGHNA, YSLEER. This CDR3 contains 16 residues. The V gene lost 0 bases and the J gene lost 7 bases, with 18 bases spanning the gap. The CDR3 loop reads CASSQDRGGGYRGYTF. The CDR3 nucleotides are TGCGCCAGCAGCCAAGATAGAGGCGGAGGGTATCGTGGCTACACCTTC.

The rearrangement uses TRBV18 and TRBJ2-1; 8 bases map to TRBD1. The ends lost 4 bases at V and 8 bases at J; junction bases unmatched: 7. The CDR3 has 14 residues. CDR1 is KGHSH and CDR2 is LQKENI in the germline V gene. For the CDR3, the DNA is TGTGCCAGCTCACTTGACAGGGGTTCTGATGAGCAGTTCTTC. Its protein product is CASSLDRGSDEQFF.

This chain links TRBV7-2 with TRBJ1-2, with D hard to call. The length of the CDR3 is 11 residues. The ends were cut back, 2 bases at V and 5 bases at J, with 3 bases in the middle. From germline, CDR1 is SGHTA and CDR2 FQGNSA. CDR3 sequence: CASSLTYGYTF. Written as DNA, the CDR3 is TGTGCCAGCAGCTTAACATATGGCTACACCTTC.

The chain recombines TRBV9 with TRBJ1-1; 7 bases align to TRBD1. Germline-derived CDR1 and CDR2 are SGDLS and YYNGEE. The V and J ends lost 4 bases and 0 bases, in that order; junction bases with no gene match: 6. The CDR3 has 15 residues. This CDR3 is CASSPRGDLNTEAFF. CDR3 DNA: TGTGCCAGCAGCCCCAGGGGGGATCTGAACACTGAAGCTTTCTTT.

V usage is TRBV29-1 and J usage is TRBJ1-4, with D perhaps matching TRBD1 (5 bases). CDR1 SQVTM and CDR2 ANQGSEA come from the germline V gene. This CDR3 comprises 13 residues. The germline V and J ends were trimmed by 7 bases and 2 bases, with 11 bases remaining between them. The CDR3 DNA reads TGCAGCGCTTGGCGGGGGACTAATGAAAAACTGTTTTTT. This sequence encodes CSAWRGTNEKLFF.